Described below is a single T cell receptor (beta chain) sequence and its context. This clone was recorded once. This receptor's antigen is unknown. It has no much larger one-base neighbor in the sample; base qualities were not kept. Libraries were prepared through the immunoSEQ multiplex PCR assay. A mixture of 60 forward primers for TCR Vbeta segments and 13 reverse primers for TCR Jbeta segments was used in the multiplex PCR. Amplification of the CDR3 region of rearranged TCR beta genes was performed with a multiplex PCR assay on genomic DNA. Amplified TCR beta libraries were sequenced as 87-base-pair reads on the Illumina HiSeq System. The authors processed their data as follows. Across the 670 or so repertoires, a later analysis counted around 80 million unique TCR beta chains, 9 million to 14 million of which were shared by at least two donors. A nearest-neighbor algorithm error-corrected the raw reads and collapsed the reads into unique sequences, merging closely related sequences to remove PCR and sequencing errors. To assign V, D and J gene segments, CDR3 sequences were aligned to IMGT reference sequences. For a sequence to be retained, at least a six-nucleotide match to both a V gene segment and a J gene segment was required. Rearrangements were classified as productive when the CDR3 lacked stop codons and remained in frame with V and J, and all other rearrangements were classified as non-productive. CDR3 was defined according to IMGT convention as the region running from the second conserved V-encoded cysteine to the conserved J-encoded phenylalanine. The earlier analysis of more than 450 of the donors excluded sequences that lacked an unambiguous match to a single V gene segment. An earlier analysis of approximately 590 of the donors called V segments functional above 56.7% productive rearrangements and segregating when the between-donor standard deviation exceeded 5%. A statistical classification framework was built for diagnosing cytomegalovirus status from the catalog of TCR beta chain sequences. V and J gene assignment, in a later analysis, came from comparing TCR nucleotide sequences with IMGT/GENE-DB human TR gene sequences. A later analysis assigned CDR3 sequences and most-parsimonious VDJ recombination scenarios with the TCRdist pipeline. In a later analysis, each TCR beta chain was defined by its CDR3 amino acid sequence together with its V-gene family, and reads lacking a unique V-gene family were excluded. To address suspected cross-contamination and a sequencing artifact, a later analysis removed approximately 600 highly shared, low-generation-probability nucleotide sequences. A later analysis calculated a clonal expansion index for each public chain from normalized within-repertoire ranks of inferred template counts. Generation probabilities in a later analysis came from a VDJ recombination model fitted to out-of-frame rearrangements, and those results were checked against IGoR. Hypergeometric tests were used in a later analysis to score TCR-TCR, TCR-HLA and TCR-CMV co-occurrence, with a repertoire-size bias correction applied to the TCR pairs. A later analysis estimated false discovery rates by permuting HLA or CMV assignments 20 times. In a later analysis, co-occurring TCRs were grouped using DBSCAN, with TCRdist sequence similarity added in when clustering inside HLA-allele-positive subsets. Repertoires with fewer than 30,000 or more than 120,000 public chains were left out of co-occurrence clustering, as were roughly five repertoires with anomalous nucleotide sharing. In its TCRdb copy, this immuneACCESS table keeps in-frame sequences only and misses some clones. Where compared with another copy, unresolved V genes explain less than half of these, and the others have no known cause. D and trimming were read from the DNA, whereas the V and J calls and clone size are those reported in that table. This sample has fewer than 100,000 clones in its table, and 79% of those were observed once. About 3.8% of the sample is in the top ten clones.

The data derive from a study of cytomegalovirus exposure and HLA in healthy donors (dated by TCRdb to about 2017). Broadly, across the study: An earlier analysis of fewer than 750 of the donors reported 276 Gb of sequence data and 100 million to 120 million unique TCR beta sequences obtained from around 190 million T cells. Roughly 300 gigabases of sequencing data and 80 million or so unique TCR sequences were included in an early release covering about 700 HLA-typed donors. Among the roughly 400 genotyped donors, approximately 82% belonged to the genetic ancestry cluster associated with self-reported Caucasian donors. The study was designed to test whether signatures of past pathogen exposure could be identified by cataloging public T cell receptors. The T cell repertoires of several hundred subjects were profiled by immunosequencing and related to cytomegalovirus serostatus. Besides the first cohort of under 700 subjects, a separate validation cohort made up of 120 different subjects was used. High-throughput TCR immunosequencing, statistical association of individual TCRs with disease status, and machine learning were combined to predict cytomegalovirus infection status. A later analysis re-examined previously published TCR beta repertoires from 610 or so donors and added high-resolution HLA genotyping to investigate patterns of TCR occurrence. Rather than drawing on any new phenotypic data, the later analysis identified candidate immune exposures from TCR beta sequences and the way those sequences occurred across donors. An earlier analysis of about 620 of the donors applied high-throughput TCR beta sequencing to assess whether each TCR beta V gene segment acted as functional or pseudogenic. Donor age, sex, ethnicity and CMV serostatus were compiled together with the repertoire data. Genome-wide SNP genotypes for about 65% of the roughly 670 donors were used in a later genetic analysis, which treated that subset as a discovery cohort. Every discovery cohort repertoire had been produced on one sequencing platform. HLA typing covered class I and class II loci at four-digit resolution. Typing coverage differed by locus: A, B, C, DRB1 and DQB1 were typed in roughly 620-630 donors, DQA1 in 522, DPA1 in around 610, and DPB1 in around 440. Roughly 5 DR-DQ haplotypes were treated as single units for association and clustering because of strong linkage in the cohort. Across under 500 genotyped donors of the cohort, an average of approximately 200,000 unique TCR beta nucleotide sequences per donor were sequenced, and about a sixth of those sequences were non-productive.

The cohort comprised some 680 healthy bone marrow donors. Cohort members were all nominally healthy when sampled, although unrecorded immune exposures were likely present. The donor was CMV seronegative and belonged to the group of 320 or so seronegative cohort members. A peripheral blood sample was collected from each donor, and TCR beta sequencing was performed on peripheral blood mononuclear cells. The Qiagen DNeasy Blood Extraction Kit was used to extract genomic DNA from the blood cell samples. V is cut by 8 bases and J by 7 bases, and the space between the germline ends is 15 bases. The CDR3, cysteine through phenylalanine, is 14 amino acids long. Only the CDR3 part of the read is kept: 42 bases, read in frame from the first base. The germline V gene (reference sequence) specifies MNHEY as CDR1 and SMNVEV as CDR2. Study-level results and caveats: A total of around 150 TCR beta chains were listed by the study as associated with cytomegalovirus. A further reported finding was that TCR beta sequences accurately predicted the HLA-A and HLA-B alleles for most subjects in the first cohort. Correlated functional status among segregating V segments might reflect linkage disequilibrium, but an unknown experimental factor could not be ruled out. In a later genetic analysis, a missense DCLRE1C variant was associated with V-gene and J-gene trimming of TCR beta chains, and the association was replicated in an independent cohort. When HLA alleles, especially DR and DQ, strongly co-occurred, TCR associations were difficult to assign to individual alleles. In a later analysis, more than 15,000 TCR beta sequences were associated with specific HLA alleles at a false discovery rate of 0.05. The cohort was sequenced for TCR beta chains only, and without alpha or paired-chain data the features that could be detected were limited. In both the original and validation cohorts, the classifier was reported to diagnose cytomegalovirus status with high specificity and sensitivity. Compared with equally common non-associated chains, HLA-associated TCR beta chains in a later analysis were more clonally expanded and had lower generation probabilities. Because HLA typing was unavailable for some donors at each locus, only the typed subset was used in association tests. Immune exposure information for the cohort was limited to CMV serostatus. According to the authors, the approach could potentially be generalized to other disease states and immunological phenotypes. Most TCR sequences were seen in very few donors, while some public TCRs were found in many individuals. A later analysis found that TCR association rates varied across HLA loci, with DRB1 alleles showing the most associated TCRs and HLA-C alleles the fewest. The earlier analysis of fewer than 750 of the donors excluded about 16 rarely observed V segments, including chromosome 9 orphons, because counts were too low. The presence/absence analyses assumed that sequencing depth was roughly uniform across donors, and that assumption may not be true. An earlier analysis of around 540 of the donors showed that most TCR beta V segments appeared in productive rearrangements either about 90% or about 30% of the time, which broadly matched IMGT annotations. Some IMGT-functional V segments, including TRBV6-2 and TRBV6-3, could not be distinguished by the 87-base-pair reads and were therefore excluded. In a later analysis, most CMV-associated TCR beta chains were found to appear HLA-restricted, with HLA associations seemingly driven largely by CMV exposure. A group of highly shared sequence variants was considered likely to be a technical artifact of the sequencing pipeline. Three of the identified cytomegalovirus-associated TCR beta chains were confirmed in vitro to be specific for cytomegalovirus antigens. A later genetic analysis reported fewer N-insertions in productive TCRs among donors in an Asian-associated ancestry cluster than the roughly 700-donor mean. A later analysis reported that several top co-occurrence clusters appeared linked to parvovirus B19, influenza, CMV and Epstein-Barr virus.

The sample was PBMCs. The rearranged chain carries TRBV27 and TRBJ1-6; 6 matching bases give a weak D call of TRBD1. The sequence came from a woman aged 40 to 50 in good health and CMV-seronegative. The sequenced DNA: TGTGCCAGCCACTCAGGGGCATTGAATTCACCCCTCCACTTT. The encoded protein is CASHSGALNSPLHF.